The 8 T cell receptor beta chains below were found in one sample sequenced in a study of vaccination and CD4 T cells after COVID-19. These receptors' targets are unknown. Stated treatment: approximately 9-day PBMC culture with coronavirus spike peptide pools or control peptides (ViraFEST assay). The Oncomine TCR Beta short-read assay was applied to DNA of cultured CD4+ T cells. TCRdb reprocessed the PCR reads via MiXCR and lists one record per CDR3 protein. The repertoire has about 26,000 distinct CDR3 sequences, approximately 40% of them found once; the top ten carry approximately 11%. What was sequenced was CD4+ T cells from blood, cultured in vitro. The receptors shown here come from a human donor who had recovered from COVID-19.

The rearrangement links TRBV7-6 to TRBJ1-3; D remains unclear. The germline V and J ends were trimmed by 4 bases and 0 bases, with 13 bases remaining between them. Germline V gene lookup returns CDR1 SGHVS and CDR2 FNYEAQ. This CDR3 region has 16 residues. CDR3 loop: CASSSLTVSSGNTIYF. The CDR3 nucleotides are TGTGCCAGCAGCTCTTTAACGGTTAGCTCTGGAAACACCATATATTTT. Full variable domain (missing parts from reference TRBV7-6 and TRBJ1-3): GAGVSQSPRYKVTKRGQDVALRCDPISGHVSLYWYRQALGQGPEFLTYFNYEAQQDKSGLPNDRFSAERPEGSISTLTIQRTEQRDSAMYRCASSSLTVSSGNTIYFGEGSWLTVV.

This chain connects TRBV7-2 to TRBJ2-7; D possibly corresponds to TRBD2 (6 bases). Deletions cut 8 bases from V and 2 bases from J, with 10 bases between. The length of the CDR3 is 12 residues. Germline CDR1 SGHTA, CDR2 FQGNSA. CDR3 loop: CASAGGAYEQYF. The CDR3 bases are TGTGCCAGCGCGGGCGGGGCCTACGAGCAGTACTTC.

The chain employs TRBV6-2 or TRBV6-3 and TRBJ1-5, with a weak D call TRBD1 (6 bases). The V and J ends lost 2 bases and 0 bases respectively, with 17 bases between them. The CDR3 totals 18 residues. Germline-derived CDR1 and CDR2 are MNHEY and SVGEGT. The CDR3 reads CASSYGGPWEYSNQPQHF. CDR3 nucleotides: TGTGCCAGCAGTTACGGGGGCCCATGGGAGTATAGCAATCAGCCCCAGCATTTT.

In its sample, this clonotype was seen a few times. The chain joins TRBV7-6 to TRBJ2-5; 10 bases are a match to TRBD2. The germline gives CDR1 SGHVS, CDR2 FNYEAQ. The CDR3 sequence is 16 residues long. V was clipped by 5 bases and J by 4 bases; unmatched bases: 10. The CDR3 DNA sequence: TGTGCCAGCAGCCCACATGGGGCTAGCGGGAGAGAGACCCAGTACTTC. This encodes CASSPHGASGRETQYF.

The table lists this clonotype with a few counts. This chain joins TRBV6-5 and TRBJ1-3; 7 bases match TRBD1. Per the germline V gene, CDR1 is MNHEY and CDR2 is SVGAGI. V gave up 3 bases and J gave up 4 bases; unmatched junction bases: 6. The CDR3 length is 15 residues. The CDR3 is CASSYSGTAGNTIYF. Here the CDR3 DNA reads TGTGCCAGCAGTTATTCCGGGACAGCCGGAAACACCATATATTTT.

This clonotype was counted only a few times. The chain combines TRBV28 with TRBJ2-5; D gene uncertain. CDR3 length equals 13 residues. Germline loops: CDR1 MDHEN, CDR2 SYDVKM. Trimming removed 3 bases from V and 1 base from J, with 6 bases in between. In DNA form, the CDR3 reads TGTGCCAGCAGTTTTCCGAGCCAAGAGACCCAGTACTTC. Translated: CASSFPSQETQYF.

A few counts support this clonotype. The genes are TRBV20-1 and TRBJ2-5; tentatively, D is TRBD2 (7 bases). The V end lost 0 bases, the J end lost 2 bases, and 13 bases lay between the germline ends. The CDR3 runs to 15 residues. The germline gives CDR1 DFQATT, CDR2 SNEGSKA (reference sequence). The CDR3 DNA reads as TGCAGTGCTAGAGATGAACGGGGGGCACAAGAGACCCAGTACTTC. Residues: CSARDERGAQETQYF.

This clonotype showed up just a few times. V is TRBV6-1 and J is TRBJ1-3; maybe TRBD1 (6 bases). Germline V gene lookup returns CDR1 MNHNS and CDR2 SASEGT. The V gene lost 6 bases and the J gene lost 2 bases, with 11 bases spanning the gap. The CDR3 runs to 14 residues. In DNA form, the CDR3 reads TGTGCCAGCAGCATTCAGGGGACTGGAAACACCATATATTTT. Its protein is CASSIQGTGNTIYF.